The 29 T cell receptor beta chains below all came from one sample that was sequenced in a study of T cells in Graves' hyperthyroidism and ophthalmopathy. RNA transcripts were the template for amplifying TCR beta CDR3 regions. During a first-round RT-PCR of the TCR CDR3, the HTBI primer set was used. TCRdb fed the multiplex PCR reads into MiXCR, producing one record per CDR3 protein. The sample includes roughly 580,000 distinct CDR3 sequences, roughly 46% of them seen just once. The sample was peripheral blood or thyroid tissue (not recorded which). These receptor sequences come from a woman between 18 and 29 years old with Graves' hyperthyroidism.

The rearrangement uses TRBV19 and TRBJ1-1, with TRBD1 matching over 7 bases. Germline-derived CDR1 and CDR2 are LNHDA and SQIVND (reference sequence). V shed 10 bases, J shed 7 bases, and the junction held 3 bases outside the gene matches. The CDR3 sequence is 10 residues long. The CDR3 spells CATRGVEAFF. The CDR3 nucleotides read TGTGCCACCAGGGGGGTTGAAGCTTTCTTT. Looking up the rest from reference TRBV19 and TRBJ1-1 gives the full variable domain: DGGITQSPKYLFRKEGQNVTLSCEQNLNHDAMYWYRQDPGQGLRLIYYSQIVNDFQKGDIAEGYSVSREKKESFPLTVTSAQKNPTAFYLCATRGVEAFFGQGTRLTVV.

The chain recombines TRBV10-3 with TRBJ1-2; D is undetermined. CDR1 is ENHRY and CDR2 is SYGVKD in the germline V gene. The ends were cut back, 6 bases at V and 8 bases at J, with 19 bases in the middle. The CDR3 is made up of 14 amino acids. As DNA, the CDR3 is TGTGCCATCAGGGACCTCGGCGGGGAGGGCGGCTACACCTTC. This encodes CAIRDLGGEGGYTF.

This clonotype was observed a handful of times. CDR3: CAISDWTKAYEQYF. CDR3 nucleotides: TGTGCCATCAGTGACTGGACGAAAGCCTACGAGCAGTACTTC. The chain combines TRBV10-3 with TRBJ2-7; D not resolved. The CDR3 contains 14 residues. Trimming stripped 3 bases from V and 2 bases from J, with 11 bases between. The germline V gene encodes CDR1 ENHRY and CDR2 SYGVKD.

The rearrangement links TRBV7-8 to TRBJ1-5; a weak D match, TRBD1 (6 bases). The germline CDR1 and CDR2 sequences are SGHVS and FQNEAQ. The CDR3 runs 13 residues. Trimming cost V 6 bases and J 2 bases, with 8 bases left between them. CDR3 in amino acids: CASRNRGNQPQHF. The CDR3 DNA is TGTGCCAGCAGGAACAGGGGCAATCAGCCCCAGCATTTT.

A note on this clonotype: This may come from a read error, since a much larger clone is one base off. V usage is TRBV2 and J usage is TRBJ1-6, with TRBD1 as a possible D gene (6 bases). Germline lookup yields CDR1 SNHLY and CDR2 FYNNEI. The CDR3 consists of 14 residues. V was cut by 5 bases and J by 14 bases, with 19 bases left in between. In nucleotides, the CDR3 is TGTGCCAGCAGTATACAGGGTTGGGAGTCATCCCTCCACTTT. Amino acid sequence: CASSIQGWESSLHF. The full variable domain, rest sourced from reference TRBV2 and TRBJ1-6, is EPEVTQTPSHQVTQMGQEVILRCVPISNHLYFYWYRQILGQKVEFLVSFYNNEISEKSEIFDDQFSVERPDGSNFTLKIRSTKLEDSAMYFCASSIQGWESSLHFGNGTRLTVT.

This clonotype was found many times. This sequence joins TRBV29-1 and TRBJ1-4; D may be TRBD1 (6 bases). Germline values: CDR1 SQVTM, CDR2 ANQGSEA. CDR3 size: 13 residues. Between the trimmed V and J ends, which lost 7 bases and 7 bases, there was a span of 16 bases. The CDR3 nucleotides are TGCAGCGGTCTCGGGGGCGGTAGTGAAAAACTGTTTTTT. It yields the protein CSGLGGGSEKLFF.

This clonotype was picked up a small number of times. This sequence joins TRBV13 and TRBJ1-1; perhaps TRBD1 as D (6 bases). This CDR3 is built from 15 residues. CDR1 and CDR2 (germline): PRHDT, FYEKMQ (reference sequence). Trimming cost V 5 bases and J 0 bases, with 13 bases left between them. The CDR3 here is CASSLGQSLNTEAFF. The CDR3 DNA reads TGTGCCAGCAGCCTGGGACAATCTCTGAACACTGAAGCTTTCTTT.

Note on this clonotype: Likely a read error: the CDR3 ends without its conserved phenylalanine or tryptophan. It is unclear where the CDR3 begins or ends on the DNA, so no DNA is shown, and the CDR3 is as TCRdb lists it. The CDR3 here is CASSPMGELG. The chain recombines TRBV7-3 with TRBJ2-7; the DNA was not used to check the table's D call, TRBD1. The CDR3 is 10 residues long, ends included. Germline loops: CDR1 SGHTA, CDR2 FQGTGA.

The chain employs TRBV7-6 and TRBJ2-7; 7 nucleotides match TRBD2. V gave up 5 bases and J gave up 2 bases; unmatched junction bases: 6. The CDR3 length is 14 residues. Germline V gene lookup returns CDR1 SGHVS and CDR2 FNYEAQ. CDR3 sequence reads: CASSPTSEPYEQYF. In DNA form, the CDR3 reads TGTGCCAGCAGCCCCACTAGCGAACCCTACGAGCAGTACTTC.

This chain connects TRBV20-1 to TRBJ1-5; D is unclear. Trimming shortened V by 1 base and J by 0 bases, and 13 bases separated the two germline ends. Germline V gives CDR1 DFQATT, CDR2 SNEGSKA (reference sequence). The CDR3 is 16 amino acids. CDR3 residues: CSARGPDLYSNQPQHF. In DNA, the CDR3 is TGCAGTGCTAGAGGGCCCGACCTTTATAGCAATCAGCCCCAGCATTTT.

This clonotype was observed a single time. The CDR3 sequence: CASSSTGANEAFF. The CDR3 DNA reads TGTGCCAGCAGCTCCACAGGGGCCAATGAAGCTTTCTTT. The V call is TRBV9, the J call TRBJ1-1; 7 nucleotides agree with TRBD1. The V gene end was trimmed by 4 bases and the J gene end by 7 bases; junction bases not matched to a gene: 7. The germline gives CDR1 SGDLS, CDR2 YYNGEE. The CDR3 contains 13 residues. Full variable domain (missing parts from reference TRBV9 and TRBJ1-1): DSGVTQTPKHLITATGQRVTLRCSPRSGDLSVYWYQQSLDQGLQFLIQYYNGEERAKGNILERFSAQQFPDLHSELNLSSLELGDSALYFCASSSTGANEAFFGQGTRLTVV.

Concerning this clonotype: This may come from a read error, since a much larger clone is one base off. The chain joins TRBV29-1 to TRBJ1-1; possible D gene TRBD1, 5 bases. Per the germline V gene, CDR1 is SQVTM and CDR2 is ANQGSEA. This CDR3 is built from 11 residues. DNA for the CDR3: TGCAGCGTGAATGTGGACACTGGAGCTTTCTTT. Protein: CSVNVDTGAFF.

This clonotype has more than one count but fewer than ten. V and J are TRBV7-2 and TRBJ1-2; a possible D gene is TRBD1 (5 bases). The CDR3 spans 14 residues. Germline CDR1 is SGHTA and CDR2 is FQGNSA. V lost 3 bases and J 2 bases, leaving 10 bases between the germline ends. The CDR3 protein is CASSFQGSNYGYTF. Written as DNA, the CDR3 is TGTGCCAGCAGCTTTCAGGGAAGCAACTATGGCTACACCTTC.

The chain is built from TRBV12-3 or TRBV12-4 and TRBJ1-1; D is ambiguous. The CDR3 is 11 amino acids. The V gene lost 8 bases and the J gene lost 4 bases, with 8 bases spanning the gap. CDR3 sequence reads: CASGPATEAFF. The CDR3 nucleotides are TGTGCCAGCGGGCCCGCCACTGAAGCTTTCTTT.

This clonotype has more than one count but fewer than ten. At one end, the junction sequence differs from germline, possibly due to a read error. This rearrangement joins TRBV12-3 or TRBV12-4 to TRBJ1-6; D might be TRBD1 (5 bases). The CDR3 has 17 amino acids. The chain's CDR3 is CASARDGGGHYSSPLHF. CDR3 DNA sequence: TGTGCCAGCGCACGGGACGGCGGAGGGCATTATAGTTCACCCCTCCACTTT.

The chain employs TRBV20-1 and TRBJ1-2, with D perhaps TRBD1 (5 bases). Germline V gene data show CDR1 as DFQATT and CDR2 as SNEGSKA (reference sequence). This CDR3 region has 11 residues. Trimming cost V 5 bases and J 5 bases, with 9 bases left between them. CDR3 DNA: TGCAGTGCTCAGGACACTTATGGCTACACCTTC. This encodes CSAQDTYGYTF.

This rearrangement joins TRBV7-3 to TRBJ2-2; 10 nucleotides line up with TRBD2. In germline, CDR1 is SGHTA, CDR2 FQGTGA. The CDR3 length is 16 residues. V lost 4 bases and J lost 5; bases outside the gene matches: 7. For the CDR3, the DNA is TGTGCCAGCAGCTCCCTAGCGGGAGTGGGAACCGGGGAGCTGTTTTTT. It yields the protein CASSSLAGVGTGELFF.

The CDR3 DNA sequence: TGTGCCAGCAGCTTAAGTCGGCTGGGGACTAGCGGGATCCAAGAGACCCAGTACTTC. It specifies CASSLSRLGTSGIQETQYF. The J gene is TRBJ2-5, the V gene TRBV7-2, with 13 bases fitting TRBD2. The CDR3 is 19 residues long. Germline loops: CDR1 SGHTA, CDR2 FQGNSA. The junction had 10 bases not matched to a gene; V was cut back by 2 bases and J by 1 base.

This clonotype was detected ten times or more. The chain joins TRBV24-1 to TRBJ2-5; 7 bases agree with TRBD1. V dropped 3 bases and J dropped 2; count of bases not matched to a gene: 2. Per the germline V gene, CDR1 is KGHDR and CDR2 is SFDVKD. This CDR3 is built from 14 residues. CDR3 DNA sequence: TGTGCCACCAGTGATCCAGGGGGACAAGAGACCCAGTACTTC. Translation: CATSDPGGQETQYF.

Ten or more counts support this clonotype. This chain uses TRBV7-9 with TRBJ1-5; a weak D match, TRBD1 (6 bases). V shed 3 bases and J shed 1 base, with 13 bases lying between them. Germline CDR1 reads SEHNR; CDR2 reads FQNEAQ (reference sequence). This CDR3 spans 16 amino acids. CDR3: CASSLGGRGSNQPQHF. In DNA form, the CDR3 reads TGTGCCAGCAGCTTGGGGGGCAGGGGCAGCAATCAGCCCCAGCATTTT.

The sample holds one count of this clonotype. This sequence joins TRBV9 and TRBJ1-5; D may be TRBD1 (6 bases). The CDR3 contains 15 residues. The V and J ends lost 4 bases and 2 bases respectively, with 13 bases between them. Germline V lookup: CDR1 SGDLS, CDR2 YYNGEE. The CDR3 is CASSLQGGGNQPQHF. CDR3 DNA sequence: TGTGCCAGCAGCCTACAAGGGGGTGGCAATCAGCCCCAGCATTTT.

This rearrangement joins TRBV4-1 to TRBJ2-5, with TRBD2 matching 12 bases. The V gene's germline CDR1 is MGHRA and CDR2 YSYEKL. This CDR3 has 18 amino acids. The ends lost 1 base at V and 7 bases at J; junction bases unmatched: 13. The chain's CDR3 is CASSQAPSGRDHVWTQYF. The CDR3 nucleotides are TGCGCCAGCAGCCAAGCTCCTAGCGGGAGGGACCACGTATGGACCCAGTACTTC.

The V gene is TRBV25-1, the J gene TRBJ1-4; possibly TRBD1 for D (5 bases). The CDR3 is 14 amino acids. CDR1 and CDR2 (germline): MGHDK, SYGVNS. The ends were cut back, 5 bases at V and 6 bases at J, with 13 bases in the middle. The CDR3 region is CASSLWGEDEKLFF. CDR3 DNA: TGTGCCAGCAGTTTGTGGGGGGAAGATGAAAAACTGTTTTTT.

The gene calls are TRBV7-3 and TRBJ1-6; 8 nucleotides line up with TRBD1. Trimming took 8 bases from V and 0 from J; bases not matched to a gene: 6. This CDR3 region has 16 residues. The germline V gene has CDR1 SGHTA and CDR2 FQGTGA. In DNA form, the CDR3 reads TGTGCCAGCGGACCAGGGGGCCGCTCCTATAATTCACCCCTCCACTTT. Translated: CASGPGGRSYNSPLHF. Based on the CDR3 plus reference TRBV7-3 and TRBJ1-6, the full variable domain is GAGVSQTPSNKVTEKGKYVELRCDPISGHTALYWYRQSLGQGPEFLIYFQGTGAADDSGLPNDRFFAVRPEGSVSTLKIQRTERGDSAVYLCASGPGGRSYNSPLHFGNGTRLTVT.

V usage is TRBV15 and J usage is TRBJ2-6; TRBD2 is a possible D gene (5 bases). From germline, CDR1 is LNHNV and CDR2 YYDKDF (reference sequence). The CDR3 covers 15 residues. Trimming cost V 1 base and J 16 bases, with 20 bases left between them. The CDR3 loop reads CATSRGAEVTGELTF. DNA for the CDR3: TGTGCCACCAGCAGAGGTGCAGAAGTCACCGGGGAGCTGACTTTC.

This clonotype occurred a few times. This chain connects TRBV20-1 to TRBJ1-5; D remains unclear. Looked up from germline, CDR1 is DFQATT and CDR2 is SNEGSKA (reference sequence). This CDR3 has 14 residues. V was pared by 2 bases and J by 0 bases, with 8 bases between. The CDR3 region has the DNA TGCAGTGCTAGACGAGCATATAGCAATCAGCCCCAGCATTTT. It specifies CSARRAYSNQPQHF.

V gene TRBV10-3 combines with J gene TRBJ2-7, with D possibly TRBD2 on 6 matching bases. Germline V lookup: CDR1 ENHRY, CDR2 SYGVKD. The CDR3 contains 15 residues. V shed 5 bases and J shed 2 bases, with 16 bases lying between them. CDR3 coding DNA: TGTGCCATCAGTTATCTGCGGGGCGAGCCCTACGAGCAGTACTTC. Its protein is CAISYLRGEPYEQYF.

This clonotype was observed a few times. This rearrangement joins TRBV20-1 to TRBJ1-6; D not resolved. The CDR3 loop spans 12 amino acids. Trimming left V 0 bases short and J 10 bases short, with 7 bases between. The V gene's germline CDR1 is DFQATT and CDR2 SNEGSKA (reference sequence). The CDR3 reads CSARDGLSPLHF. Written as DNA, the CDR3 is TGCAGTGCTAGAGATGGATTATCACCCCTCCACTTT.

The chain links TRBV7-3 to TRBJ1-6; no clear D gene. This CDR3 is 13 amino acids long. Per the germline V gene, CDR1 is SGHTA and CDR2 is FQGTGA. With 8 bases removed from V and 8 bases from J, the gap between germline ends came to 13 bases. Written as DNA, the CDR3 is TGTGCCAGCTACGAGGGCCAGGATTCACCCCTCCACTTT. The encoded protein is CASYEGQDSPLHF.